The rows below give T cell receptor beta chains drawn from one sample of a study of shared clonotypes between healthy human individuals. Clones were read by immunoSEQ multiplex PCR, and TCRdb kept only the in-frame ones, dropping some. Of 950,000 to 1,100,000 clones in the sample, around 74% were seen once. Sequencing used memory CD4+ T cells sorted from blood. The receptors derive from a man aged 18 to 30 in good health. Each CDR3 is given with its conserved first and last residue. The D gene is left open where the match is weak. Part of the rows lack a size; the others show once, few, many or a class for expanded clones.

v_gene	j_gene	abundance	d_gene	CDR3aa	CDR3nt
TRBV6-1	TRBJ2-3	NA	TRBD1	CASSTRGRLTDTQYF	TGTGCCAGCAGTACCAGGGGGCGCCTCACAGATACGCAGTATTTT
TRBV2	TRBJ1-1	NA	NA	CASSVGSEAFF	TGTGCCAGCAGCGTTGGGTCTGAAGCTTTCTTT
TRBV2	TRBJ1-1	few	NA	CASMTGMNTEAFF	TGTGCCAGCATGACAGGAATGAACACTGAAGCTTTCTTT
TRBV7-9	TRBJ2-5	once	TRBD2	CASSSQLAGVETQYF	TGTGCCAGCAGCTCCCAACTAGCGGGAGTAGAGACCCAGTACTTC
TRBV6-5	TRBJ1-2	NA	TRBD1	CASTDRVEGYTF	TGTGCCAGCACCGACAGGGTTGAGGGCTACACCTTC
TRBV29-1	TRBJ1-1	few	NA	CSVEEQEGTEAFF	TGCAGCGTTGAAGAGCAAGAGGGCACTGAAGCTTTCTTT
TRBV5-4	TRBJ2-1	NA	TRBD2	CASSMTSGASNEQFF	TGTGCCAGCAGCATGACTAGCGGAGCCTCTAATGAGCAGTTCTTC
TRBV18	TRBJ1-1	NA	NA	CASSQQGGNTEAFF	TGTGCCAGCTCACAACAGGGCGGTAACACTGAAGCTTTCTTT
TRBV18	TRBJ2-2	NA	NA	CASSLGITGELFF	TGTGCCAGCTCGTTAGGGATCACCGGGGAGCTGTTTTTT
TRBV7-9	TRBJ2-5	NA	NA	CASSLVGEQETQYF	TGTGCCAGCAGCTTGGTGGGGGAACAAGAGACCCAGTACTTC
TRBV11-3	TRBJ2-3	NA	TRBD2	CASSFSGGSSGTDTQYF	TGTGCCAGCAGCTTTAGCGGGGGGTCCTCCGGCACAGATACGCAGTATTTT
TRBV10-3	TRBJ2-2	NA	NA	CAISRSGDLNTGELFF	TGTGCCATCAGTCGCTCCGGGGACCTGAACACCGGGGAGCTGTTTTTT
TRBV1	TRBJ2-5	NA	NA	CTSREGGPRGETQYF	TGCACCAGCAGGGAGGGGGGGCCTCGAGGAGAGACCCAGTACTTC
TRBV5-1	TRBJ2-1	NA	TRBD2	CASSLGLAGGSNEQFF	TGCGCCAGCAGCTTAGGGCTAGCGGGAGGGAGTAATGAGCAGTTCTTC
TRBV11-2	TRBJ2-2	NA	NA	CASSLWTANTGELFF	TGTGCCAGCAGCCTCTGGACAGCGAACACCGGGGAGCTGTTTTTT
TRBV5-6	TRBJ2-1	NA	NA	CASSLFYGNEQFF	TGTGCCAGCAGCTTATTCTATGGCAATGAGCAGTTCTTC
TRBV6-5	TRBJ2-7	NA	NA	CASSYPQVDEQYF	TGTGCCAGCAGTTACCCCCAGGTCGACGAGCAGTACTTC
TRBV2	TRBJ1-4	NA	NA	CASSPTGFNEKLFF	TGTGCCAGCAGTCCGACAGGATTTAATGAAAAACTGTTTTTT
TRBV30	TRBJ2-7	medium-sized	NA	CAWTRGLTYEQYF	TGTGCCTGGACTCGGGGTTTAACCTACGAGCAGTACTTC
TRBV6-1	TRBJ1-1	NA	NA	CASSPRVNTEAFF	TGTGCCAGCAGCCCCAGGGTGAACACTGAAGCTTTCTTT
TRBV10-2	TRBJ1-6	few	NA	CASSQEADSPLHF	TGCGCCAGCAGCCAAGAGGCAGATTCACCCCTCCACTTT
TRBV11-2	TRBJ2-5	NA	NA	CASSPGARQETQYF	TGTGCCAGCAGCCCAGGGGCAAGGCAAGAGACCCAGTACTTC
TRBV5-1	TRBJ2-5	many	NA	CASSLQDSQETQYF	TGCGCCAGCAGCCTACAGGACTCCCAAGAGACCCAGTACTTC
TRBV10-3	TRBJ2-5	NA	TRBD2	CAISDSGEETQYF	TGTGCCATCAGTGATAGCGGGGAAGAGACCCAGTACTTC
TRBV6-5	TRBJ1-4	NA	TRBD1	CASSYGTGREKLFF	TGTGCCAGCAGTTACGGGACAGGGAGGGAAAAACTGTTTTTT
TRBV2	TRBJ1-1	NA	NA	CASTPTGAPAEAFF	TGTGCCAGCACCCCAACCGGGGCGCCGGCTGAAGCTTTCTTT
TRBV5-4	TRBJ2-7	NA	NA	CASSPGPSYEQYF	TGTGCCAGCAGCCCGGGACCGAGCTACGAGCAGTACTTC
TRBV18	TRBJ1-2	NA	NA	CASSPTEDYGYTF	TGTGCCAGCTCACCGACAGAGGACTATGGCTACACCTTC
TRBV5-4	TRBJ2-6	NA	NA	CASSLGISSGANVLTF	TGTGCCAGCAGCTTGGGCATCTCCTCTGGGGCCAACGTCCTGACTTTC
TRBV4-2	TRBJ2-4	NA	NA	CASSQASSGKNIQYF	TGTGCCAGCAGCCAAGCCTCGAGCGGCAAAAACATTCAGTACTTC
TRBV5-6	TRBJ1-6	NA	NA	CASSRAGGGGYSPLHF	TGTGCCAGCAGCCGGGCTGGGGGGGGCGGTTATTCACCCCTCCACTTT
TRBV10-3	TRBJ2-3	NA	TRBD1	CAINRQGFGTDTQYF	TGTGCCATCAACCGACAGGGCTTTGGCACAGATACGCAGTATTTT
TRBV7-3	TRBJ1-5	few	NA	CASSFGDNQPQHF	TGTGCCAGCAGCTTCGGGGATAATCAGCCCCAGCATTTT
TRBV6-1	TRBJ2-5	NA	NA	CASVALETQYF	TGTGCCAGCGTAGCCCTGGAGACCCAGTACTTC
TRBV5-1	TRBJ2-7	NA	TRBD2	CASSLRGGPYEQYF	TGCGCCAGCAGCTTGCGCGGGGGGCCCTACGAGCAGTACTTC
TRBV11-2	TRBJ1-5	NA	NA	CASSSQGFGQPQHF	TGTGCCAGCAGCTCGCAGGGGTTCGGTCAGCCCCAGCATTTT
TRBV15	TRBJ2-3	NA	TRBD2	CATSRDRGLAGGTDTQYF	TGTGCCACCAGCAGAGATCGCGGACTAGCGGGAGGTACAGATACGCAGTATTTT
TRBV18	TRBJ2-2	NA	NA	CASSERLVSNTGELFF	TGTGCCAGCTCAGAAAGACTAGTCTCGAACACCGGGGAGCTGTTTTTT
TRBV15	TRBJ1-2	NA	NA	CATSREIQGYGYTF	TGTGCCACCAGCAGAGAAATACAGGGCTATGGCTACACCTTC
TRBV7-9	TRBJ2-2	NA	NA	CASSLSAPKSGPFTGELFF	TGTGCCAGCAGCTTATCCGCCCCAAAATCAGGGCCCTTCACCGGGGAGCTGTTTTTT
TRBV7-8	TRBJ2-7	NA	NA	CASSLGAGQGSYEQYF	TGTGCCAGCAGCTTAGGAGCGGGGCAGGGGTCCTACGAGCAGTACTTC
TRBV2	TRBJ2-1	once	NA	CASTGELNEQFF	TGTGCCAGCACAGGGGAACTCAATGAGCAGTTCTTC
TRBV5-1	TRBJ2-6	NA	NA	CASSGTGSSGANVLTF	TGCGCCAGCAGCGGGACTGGGAGCTCTGGGGCCAACGTCCTGACTTTC
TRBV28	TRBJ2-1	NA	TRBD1	CASKIPGQGRNEQFF	TGTGCCAGCAAAATCCCGGGACAGGGGAGAAATGAGCAGTTCTTC
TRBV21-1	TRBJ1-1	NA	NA	CASSDMMGDTEAFF	TGTGCCAGCAGCGACATGATGGGGGACACTGAAGCTTTCTTT
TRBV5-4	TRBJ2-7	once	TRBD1	CASSLVYRGREQYF	TGTGCCAGCAGCTTGGTTTACAGGGGGAGGGAGCAGTACTTC
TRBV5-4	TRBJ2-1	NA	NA	CASSRGSGNSYNEQFF	TGTGCCAGCAGCCGGGGGAGTGGGAACTCCTACAATGAGCAGTTCTTC
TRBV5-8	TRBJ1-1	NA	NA	CASSYIRNTEAFF	TGTGCCAGCAGCTACATCCGGAACACTGAAGCTTTCTTT
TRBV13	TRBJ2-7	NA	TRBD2	CASSSYPGLAGGEEEQYF	TGTGCCAGCAGCTCGTATCCGGGACTAGCGGGAGGGGAGGAAGAGCAGTACTTC
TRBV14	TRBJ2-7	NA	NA	CASSQDLQDRGEQYF	TGTGCCAGCAGCCAAGACCTCCAGGACCGAGGGGAGCAGTACTTC
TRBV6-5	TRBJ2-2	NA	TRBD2	CASSYSGLANTGELFF	TGTGCCAGCAGTTATTCGGGACTAGCGAACACCGGGGAGCTGTTTTTT